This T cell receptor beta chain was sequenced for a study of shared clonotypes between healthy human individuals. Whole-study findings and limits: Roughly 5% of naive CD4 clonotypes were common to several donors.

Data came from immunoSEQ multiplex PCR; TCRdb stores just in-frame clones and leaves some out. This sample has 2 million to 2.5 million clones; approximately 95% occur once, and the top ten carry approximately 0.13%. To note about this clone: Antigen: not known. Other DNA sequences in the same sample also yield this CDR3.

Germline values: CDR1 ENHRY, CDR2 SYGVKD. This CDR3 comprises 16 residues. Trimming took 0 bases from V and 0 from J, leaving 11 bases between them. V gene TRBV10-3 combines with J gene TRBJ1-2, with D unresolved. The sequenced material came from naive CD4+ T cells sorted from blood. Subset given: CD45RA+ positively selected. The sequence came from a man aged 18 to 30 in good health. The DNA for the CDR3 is TGTGCCATCAGTGAGTCGAAGGCAGCTCCTAACTATGGCTACACCTTC. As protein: CAISESKAAPNYGYTF.